A single sample gave rise to the 30 T cell receptor beta chains below, sequenced in a study of cytomegalovirus exposure and HLA in healthy donors. In the PCR, 60 Vbeta and 13 Jbeta primers were used. Clones were read by immunoSEQ multiplex PCR, and TCRdb kept only the in-frame ones, dropping some. The sample gives some 110,000 clones, more than 60% of which show up once; under 7.5% is in the top ten. Sequenced: PBMCs. The receptors stem from a woman in her forties or fifties in good health and CMV-seropositive.

The V gene is TRBV7-2, the J gene TRBJ2-5, with a weak D call TRBD2 (7 bases). CDR1 and CDR2 (germline): SGHTA, FQGNSA. CDR3 length: 16 residues. V was pared by 1 base and J by 1 base, with 13 bases between. This CDR3 is CASSLVARGPQETQYF. CDR3 DNA sequence: TGTGCCAGCAGCTTAGTCGCGCGGGGGCCCCAAGAGACCCAGTACTTC.

The genes are TRBV27 and TRBJ2-5; tentatively, D is TRBD1 (6 bases). CDR1 is MNHEY and CDR2 is SMNVEV in the germline V gene (reference sequence). Trimming left V 6 bases short and J 7 bases short, with 18 bases between. The CDR3 is made up of 14 amino acids. In DNA form, the CDR3 reads TGTGCCAGCAGAGCTGGGACATCCGGGGTGACCCAGTACTTC. Its translation is CASRAGTSGVTQYF.

The chain is built from TRBV6-6 and TRBJ1-4; 8 bases line up with TRBD1. The CDR3 sequence is 12 residues long. Germline CDR1 and CDR2: MNHNY and SVGAGI (reference sequence). CDR3 amino acids: CASGQGREKLFF. The CDR3 bases are TGTGCAAGCGGACAGGGAAGGGAAAAACTGTTTTTT.

This clone showed up just a few times. The rearrangement links TRBV12-5 to TRBJ1-2; the D is unclear. V was clipped by 5 bases and J by 8 bases, with 15 bases between them. CDR3 length: 13 residues. Germline values: CDR1 LGHNT, CDR2 FRNRAP. The DNA of the CDR3 is TGTGCTAGTGGTGTGACGGGAGGTTGGGGCTACACCTTC. Encoded protein: CASGVTGGWGYTF.

The sample holds a few counts of this clone. The chain has TRBV11-3 and TRBJ2-3; D possibly corresponds to TRBD2 (6 bases). With 4 bases removed from V and 0 bases from J, the gap between germline ends came to 14 bases. The CDR3 is 16 amino acids. The germline V gene encodes CDR1 SGHNT and CDR2 YENEEA. The DNA for the CDR3 is TGTGCCAGCAGCTCGGGTCTAGCGCTCAGCACAGATACGCAGTATTTT. As protein: CASSSGLALSTDTQYF.

DNA of the CDR3: TGTGCCAGCAGCCCCTGGACAGGGGGTAATTCACCCCTCCACTTT. Protein: CASSPWTGGNSPLHF. The chain is built from TRBV9 and TRBJ1-6, with 10 bases aligning to TRBD1. Losses at the gene ends were 4 bases for V and 6 bases for J; bases not matched to a gene: 4. Germline V gene data show CDR1 as SGDLS and CDR2 as YYNGEE. The CDR3 is 15 amino acids.

The rearrangement joins TRBV5-6 to TRBJ2-2; TRBD2 might be the D (6 bases). Trimming pared 0 bases from V and 6 bases from J, leaving 15 bases between. The CDR3 has 16 residues. Germline V gene sequence: CDR1 SGHDT, CDR2 YYEEEE. In nucleotides, the CDR3 is TGTGCCAGCAGCTTGGCCATGCAGGGACTGCCCGGGGAGCTGTTTTTT. Translating it yields CASSLAMQGLPGELFF.

This clone was counted only a few times. The genes are TRBV6-5 and TRBJ1-1; D is unresolved. Trimming cost V 5 bases and J 4 bases, with 14 bases left between them. Germline V lookup: CDR1 MNHEY, CDR2 SVGAGI. The CDR3 covers 14 residues. The CDR3 spells CASSQALFGTEAFF. In DNA, the CDR3 is TGTGCCAGCAGTCAAGCCTTATTTGGCACTGAAGCTTTCTTT.

This clone was observed a handful of times. The genes are TRBV6-1 and TRBJ1-5; tentative D call: TRBD1 (5 bases). The CDR3 loop spans 13 amino acids. CDR1 is MNHNS, CDR2 SASEGT, per germline. V was cut by 4 bases and J by 5 bases, with 9 bases left in between. The CDR3 loop is CASSAQGDQPQHF. The DNA of the CDR3 is TGTGCCAGCAGTGCCCAGGGTGATCAGCCCCAGCATTTT.

The chain uses TRBV12-1 and TRBJ2-1; TRBD1, as called in the table, went unchecked against the DNA. TRBV12-1 is assigned pseudogene status. This CDR3 comprises 15 residues. The chain's CDR3 is CASSAEGQGNNEQFF. As DNA, the CDR3 is TGTGCCAGCAGCGCCGAGGGACAGGGCAACAATGAGCAGTTCTTC.

The rearrangement uses TRBV7-2 and TRBJ1-2; possible D gene TRBD1, 5 bases. Trimming shortened V by 5 bases and J by 2 bases, and 12 bases separated the two germline ends. This CDR3 has 14 amino acids. The germline gives CDR1 SGHTA, CDR2 FQGNSA. The CDR3 DNA reads as TGTGCCAGCAGCCCCCCGGGACTGAACTATGGCTACACCTTC. It translates to CASSPPGLNYGYTF.

The chain couples TRBV4-2 to TRBJ2-3; TRBD2 matches 12 bases. V lost 0 bases and J lost 8; bases outside the gene matches: 9. Per the germline V gene, CDR1 is LGHNA and CDR2 is YNFKEQ. There are 17 residues in the CDR3. CDR3 coding DNA: TGTGCCAGCAGCCAAGAGGGGCCTAGCGGGGGGGGAGGTACGCAGTATTTT. Translating gives CASSQEGPSGGGGTQYF.

The genes are TRBV2 and TRBJ1-5, with 10 nucleotides matching TRBD1. V was clipped by 1 base and J by 5 bases; unmatched bases: 5. CDR3 length equals 16 residues. The V gene's germline CDR1 is SNHLY and CDR2 FYNNEI. This CDR3 is CASSEGGTGEYQPQHF. CDR3 sequence (DNA): TGTGCCAGCAGTGAAGGCGGGACAGGGGAGTATCAGCCCCAGCATTTT. Full variable domain (remainder filled in from reference TRBV2 and TRBJ1-5): EPEVTQTPSHQVTQMGQEVILRCVPISNHLYFYWYRQILGQKVEFLVSFYNNEISEKSEIFDDQFSVERPDGSNFTLKIRSTKLEDSAMYFCASSEGGTGEYQPQHFGDGTRLSIL.

As DNA, the CDR3 is TGTGCCAGCAGCTTAGCACTAGAATCCTCTGGAAACACCATATATTTT. Encoded protein: CASSLALESSGNTIYF. The rearrangement joins TRBV7-6 to TRBJ1-3, with D unresolved. This CDR3 comprises 16 residues. Germline loops: CDR1 SGHVS, CDR2 FNYEAQ. V lost 0 bases and J lost 0, with 9 bases in between.

The chain combines TRBV7-9 with TRBJ1-2; perhaps TRBD1 as D (5 bases). CDR1 SEHNR and CDR2 FQNEAQ come from the germline V gene (reference sequence). The CDR3 runs to 16 residues. V lost 1 base and J lost 5, with 17 bases in between. The CDR3 DNA follows: TGTGCCAGCAGCTTAGGGTCTCACAAGGAGGGGTATGGCTACACCTTC. Protein: CASSLGSHKEGYGYTF.

This clone was seen once. This rearrangement joins TRBV7-6 to TRBJ2-2; 7 bases agree with TRBD1. Per the germline V gene, CDR1 is SGHVS and CDR2 is FNYEAQ. The CDR3 is 16 residues long. V lost 0 bases to trimming and J lost 2 bases; unmatched junction nucleotides: 3. CDR3 DNA: TGTGCCAGCAGCTTAGCGGGACAGCTAAACACCGGGGAGCTGTTTTTT. Protein product: CASSLAGQLNTGELFF.

V gene TRBV5-6 combines with J gene TRBJ2-5; TRBD2 might be the D (5 bases). Germline V gives CDR1 SGHDT, CDR2 YYEEEE. This CDR3 has 14 amino acids. Trimming removed 0 bases at V and 11 bases at J, with 17 bases between. The CDR3 reads CASSLGLPLGEQYF. As DNA, the CDR3 is TGTGCCAGCAGCTTGGGACTACCCCTCGGGGAGCAGTACTTC.

This clone is a singleton in its sample. V is TRBV18 and J is TRBJ2-5; D perhaps matches TRBD1 (5 bases). From germline, CDR1 is KGHSH and CDR2 LQKENI. V was pared by 3 bases and J by 0 bases, with 14 bases between. This CDR3 contains 16 residues. The CDR3 loop is CASSPTQHRNQETQYF. The CDR3 DNA reads TGTGCCAGCTCACCGACCCAGCACAGGAACCAAGAGACCCAGTACTTC.

The chain uses TRBV13 and TRBJ1-1; no firm D call. CDR1 PRHDT and CDR2 FYEKMQ come from the germline V gene (reference sequence). V gave up 5 bases and J gave up 1 base, with 11 bases separating them. This CDR3 comprises 14 residues. CDR3 in amino acids: CASSRGEGNTEAFF. The CDR3 region has the DNA TGTGCCAGCAGCCGAGGAGAGGGGAACACTGAAGCTTTCTTT.

In its sample, this clone was seen a few times. This rearrangement joins TRBV28 to TRBJ1-5, with TRBD1 as a possible D gene (5 bases). The V gene's germline CDR1 is MDHEN and CDR2 SYDVKM. V gave up 6 bases and J gave up 6 bases, with 12 bases separating them. The CDR3 sequence is 13 residues long. Written as DNA, the CDR3 is TGTGCCAGCAGCCGGGCGGGGGGTCAGCCCCAGCATTTT. Translated: CASSRAGGQPQHF. Looking up the rest from reference TRBV28 and TRBJ1-5 gives the full variable domain: DVKVTQSSRYLVKRTGEKVFLECVQDMDHENMFWYRQDPGLGLRLIYFSYDVKMKEKGDIPEGYSVSREKKERFSLILESASTNQTSMYLCASSRAGGQPQHFGDGTRLSIL.

The chain couples TRBV4-2 to TRBJ1-5; unclear D gene. The CDR3 spans 15 residues. The germline gives CDR1 LGHNA, CDR2 YNFKEQ. Trimming left V 0 bases short and J 0 bases short, with 6 bases between. CDR3 in amino acids: CASSQDRGSNQPQHF. In DNA, the CDR3 is TGTGCCAGCAGCCAAGATCGGGGTAGCAATCAGCCCCAGCATTTT.

This chain joins TRBV4-1 and TRBJ2-5; 7 nucleotides match TRBD1. The J call could be wrong; TRBJ2-7 is a better fit for the DNA end. There are 15 residues in the CDR3. The germline V gene has CDR1 MGHRA and CDR2 YSYEKL. The CDR3 DNA follows: TGCGCCAGCAGCCCGACAGGGACGAGGGCCTACGAGCAGTACTTC. Protein sequence: CASSPTGTRAYEQYF.

The chain links TRBV19 to TRBJ1-5; 7 bases are a match to TRBD1. CDR3 size: 14 residues. The germline V gene has CDR1 LNHDA and CDR2 SQIVND (reference sequence). The junction had 4 bases not matched to a gene; V was cut back by 5 bases and J by 3 bases. The CDR3 DNA reads as TGTGCCAGTAGTCAGGGACAGTTCAATCAGCCCCAGCATTTT. This translates into CASSQGQFNQPQHF.

The chain links TRBV18 to TRBJ1-1; TRBD1 might be the D (6 bases). V lost 4 bases, J lost 7 bases, and 13 bases lay in between. The CDR3 consists of 13 residues. Germline V gives CDR1 KGHSH, CDR2 LQKENI. In nucleotides, the CDR3 is TGTGCCAGCTCACTTAGGGGGACTAATGAAGCTTTCTTT. It specifies CASSLRGTNEAFF.

This chain joins TRBV19 and TRBJ1-3, with TRBD1 as a possible D gene (5 bases). CDR1 and CDR2 from the germline V gene are LNHDA and SQIVND (reference sequence). Trimming left V 6 bases short and J 2 bases short, with 14 bases between. CDR3 size: 15 residues. The CDR3 is CASSLPTVAGNTIYF. The CDR3 DNA sequence: TGTGCCAGTAGCCTCCCGACAGTGGCTGGAAACACCATATATTTT.

This clone appeared a single time. This chain connects TRBV5-4 to TRBJ1-2; D perhaps matches TRBD1 (6 bases). The V end was cut by 1 base, the J end by 7 bases, with 17 bases between. The germline CDR1 and CDR2 sequences are SGHNT and YYREEE (reference sequence). The CDR3 has 15 residues. The DNA of the CDR3 is TGTGCCAGCAGCTTGCCCCTGGGGGCGGGAGGTGGCTACACCTTC. It codes for CASSLPLGAGGGYTF.

The chain is built from TRBV29-1 and TRBJ1-3; no reliable D call. Between the trimmed V and J ends, which lost 2 bases and 0 bases, there was a span of 8 bases. The germline V gene encodes CDR1 SQVTM and CDR2 ANQGSEA. The CDR3 runs 14 residues. The CDR3 here is CSVEPQNSGNTIYF. The CDR3 DNA reads TGCAGCGTTGAACCGCAGAACTCTGGAAACACCATATATTTT.

As concerns this clone: At one end, the junction sequence differs from germline, possibly due to a read error. This chain connects TRBV7-9 to TRBJ1-2; a possible D gene is TRBD1 (6 bases). Germline V gives CDR1 SEHNR, CDR2 FQNEAQ (reference sequence). The CDR3 is 14 residues long. The CDR3: CSSSFSTGFYGYTF. The DNA for the CDR3 is TGTTCCAGCAGCTTTAGCACAGGGTTCTATGGCTACACCTTC.

This chain connects TRBV28 to TRBJ1-2; TRBD1 matches at 9 bases. The CDR3 contains 15 residues. CDR1 is MDHEN and CDR2 is SYDVKM in the germline V gene. Trimming at V came to 6 bases and at J to 2 bases, leaving 7 bases not matched to a gene. This CDR3 reads CASSSTGGRNYGYTF. In nucleotides, the CDR3 is TGTGCCAGCAGCTCGACAGGGGGACGGAACTATGGCTACACCTTC.

The V and J genes are TRBV7-3 and TRBJ2-3, with TRBD1 matching over 7 bases. The germline CDR1 and CDR2 sequences are SGHTA and FQGTGA. The CDR3 loop spans 15 amino acids. J gave up 4 bases and V 2 bases, and 6 bases lay outside the gene matches. CDR3 protein: CASSLGAGGADTQYF. For the CDR3, the DNA is TGTGCCAGCAGCTTAGGGGCAGGGGGTGCAGATACGCAGTATTTT.